This is a list of T cell receptor beta chains from one sample in a study of T cells in tuberculosis. TCRdb's copy holds only in-frame clones and misses some; the assay was immunoSEQ multiplex PCR. The data show tens of thousands of clones, 92% seen once. This specimen consisted of PBMCs, obtained at tuberculosis diagnosis. These receptors were collected from an adult with tuberculosis. Some clones in this sample may be carry-over from other donors' samples. The CDR3 runs from the conserved cysteine through the conserved F or W. The D gene is left open where the match is weak. Not every row has a clone size; where given, it reads once, few, many or a size class.

j_gene	d_gene	v_gene	abundance	CDR3nt	CDR3aa
TRBJ2-7	NA	TRBV7-8	NA	TGTGCCAGCAGCTTGAGTACTTACGAGCAGTACTTC	CASSLSTYEQYF
TRBJ1-1	TRBD1	TRBV30	NA	TGTGCCTGGTTGGAGGGACAGGGGGTCCCTGAAGCTTTCTTT	CAWLEGQGVPEAFF
TRBJ2-1	NA	TRBV9	NA	TGTGCCAGCAGCGTAACAGACTACTCCTACAATGAGCAGTTCTTC	CASSVTDYSYNEQFF
TRBJ1-6	NA	TRBV19	NA	TGTGCCAGTAGTATCGAGCGGTCACCCCTCCACTTT	CASSIERSPLHF
TRBJ2-1	TRBD2	TRBV2	NA	TGTGCCAGCGCTCGACTAGCGGGGGGGACCAATGAGCAGTTCTTC	CASARLAGGTNEQFF
TRBJ2-7	NA	TRBV18	once	TGTGCCAGCTCACCCGCGACCTACGAGCAGTACTTC	CASSPATYEQYF
TRBJ1-3	NA	TRBV6-4	NA	TGTGCCAGCAGTGACGGGGGGGCCATATATTTT	CASSDGGAIYF
TRBJ2-5	NA	TRBV5-1	NA	TGCGCCAGCAGCTTGAACGGGGTAGAGACCCAGTACTTC	CASSLNGVETQYF
TRBJ1-6	TRBD1	TRBV5-6	NA	TGTGCCAGCAGCTTTAGATTCTCGGACAGGGGGCTGGAGCCCCTCCACTTT	CASSFRFSDRGLEPLHF
TRBJ2-3	TRBD2	TRBV6-5	NA	TGTGCCAGCACCCAAGCGGGGGGGCCGTCAGATACGCAGTATTTT	CASTQAGGPSDTQYF
TRBJ2-7	NA	TRBV7-2	NA	TGTGCCAGCAGCCCCGGTGGGGGGATCTACGAGCAGTACTTC	CASSPGGGIYEQYF
TRBJ2-7	TRBD1	TRBV7-9	NA	TGTGCCAGCAGCTATCGACAGGGGGAAGGGTACGAGCAGTACTTC	CASSYRQGEGYEQYF
TRBJ2-1	TRBD2	TRBV7-2	NA	TGTGCCAGCAGCCGTACAATTAGCGGGGGACTAAACAATGAGCAGTTCTTC	CASSRTISGGLNNEQFF
TRBJ2-2	NA	TRBV2	NA	TGTGCCAGCAGTAATACTAGGACCGTCGGGGAGCTGTTTTTT	CASSNTRTVGELFF
TRBJ2-2	TRBD1	TRBV19	NA	TGTGCCAGTAGTAGGCAGGGGGCGAGGGGAGCCGGGGAGCTGTTTTTT	CASSRQGARGAGELFF
TRBJ2-7	TRBD1	TRBV19	NA	TGTGCCAGTAGGGGGGTGGACAGGCCGGAGGTGAACGAGCAGTACTTC	CASRGVDRPEVNEQYF
TRBJ2-1	NA	TRBV25-1	NA	TGTGCCAGCAGTGACCGGGATAATTACAATGAGCAGTTCTTC	CASSDRDNYNEQFF
TRBJ1-2	TRBD1	TRBV6-5	NA	TGTGCCAGCAGTTACGTAAGGACAGGGGGCGGCTATGGCTACACCTTC	CASSYVRTGGGYGYTF
TRBJ2-1	TRBD1	TRBV20-1	NA	TGCAGTCGACAGGGCCCCAATGAGCAGTTCTTC	CSRQGPNEQFF
TRBJ2-7	NA	TRBV7-2	once	TGTGCCAGCAGCCTATCCTCCTACGAGCAGTACTTC	CASSLSSYEQYF
TRBJ1-5	NA	TRBV27	once	TGTGCCAGCAGCCCCACCGGGGATCAGCCCCAGCATTTT	CASSPTGDQPQHF
TRBJ1-2	TRBD1	TRBV7-2	NA	TGTGCCAGCAGCTTACGGGGACAGGGGGAATCTAACTATGGCTACACCTTC	CASSLRGQGESNYGYTF
TRBJ2-3	NA	TRBV5-1	NA	TGCGCCAGCAGCTTGGGTGGGACATCTTCCACAGATACGCAGTATTTT	CASSLGGTSSTDTQYF
TRBJ1-6	TRBD1	TRBV10-1	once	TGCGCCAGCAGGGGACAGTTAAATTCACCCCTCCACTTT	CASRGQLNSPLHF
TRBJ2-1	NA	TRBV9	NA	TGTGCCAGCAGCGTAGCTGGGGGCTCCCTAGAGCAGTTCTTC	CASSVAGGSLEQFF
TRBJ2-2	TRBD1	TRBV10-3	NA	TGTGCCATCAACCAGGGGGCGGCCGGGGAGCTGTTTTTT	CAINQGAAGELFF
TRBJ2-2	NA	TRBV25-1	once	TGTGCCAGCAATGAACGCCGGACCGGGGAGCTGTTTTTT	CASNERRTGELFF
TRBJ2-1	TRBD2	TRBV29-1	NA	TGCAGCGTTGAAGAGGCGATTCGTGGGGAGGGCTACAATGAGCAGTTCTTC	CSVEEAIRGEGYNEQFF
TRBJ1-1	TRBD1	TRBV19	once	TGTGCCAGTAGTCCCGGACAGGGAAGATGGGTTGAAGCTTTCTTT	CASSPGQGRWVEAFF
TRBJ2-3	NA	TRBV5-6	once	TGTGCCAGCAGCTTCCCAGGGGCAGATACGCAGTATTTT	CASSFPGADTQYF
TRBJ1-1	NA	TRBV18	NA	TGTGCCAGCTCACTTCACTCGGGAACTGAAGCTTTCTTT	CASSLHSGTEAFF